Sequencing of this TCR beta chain was carried out in a study of blood T cell repertoires in COVID-19. Authors' processing steps: Nucleated cell number was recorded as an estimate derived from reference gene primer amplification. Some clones are missing from TCRdb's copy, which holds only in-frame ones; the method was immunoSEQ multiplex PCR. The DNA gave D and trimming, while V, J and clone size come from that table. The sample carries approximately 400,000 clones, about 88% recorded once. The sequence was obtained from a woman between 18 and 30 years old who had recovered from COVID-19. Sequenced input: PBMCs or T cells enriched from blood (not recorded which).

The CDR3 bases are TGTGCCTGGAGTGGAGGAGGGGCAGGTTACGAGCAGTACTTC. Its translation is CAWSGGGAGYEQYF. V usage is TRBV30 and J usage is TRBJ2-7; TRBD2 is a possible D gene (6 bases). CDR1 and CDR2 from the germline V gene are GTSNPN and SVGIG (reference sequence). The CDR3 contains 14 residues. V was trimmed by 1 base and J by 4 bases, leaving 14 bases between them.